This entry features one T cell receptor beta chain sequence. Authors' data handling: The assay estimated nucleated cells by amplifying reference gene primers. Sequencing used immunoSEQ multiplex PCR; TCRdb keeps in-frame clones, though not all of them. The V and J calls and clone size were taken over from that table, and D and trimming were inferred from the DNA. The sample carries over 150,000 clones, approximately 85% recorded once. The data are from a study of blood T cell repertoires in COVID-19. The CDR3 runs 15 residues. Germline assignment: CDR1 LNHDA and CDR2 SQIVND (reference sequence). V was shortened by 6 bases and J by 0 bases, with 12 bases between the two germline ends.

The sequence came from a man older than 75 with COVID-19, enrolled during active disease. Sequencing was done on a sample of peripheral blood. The chain is built from TRBV19 and TRBJ2-1; possible D gene TRBD2, 6 bases. The CDR3 sequence is CASRRDSSSYNEQFF. The CDR3, as DNA: TGTGCCAGTAGAAGGGACTCCAGCTCCTACAATGAGCAGTTCTTC.